This T cell receptor beta chain was observed in a study of T cells in tuberculosis. Study as a whole: Samples predate treatment or fall within its first 7 days.

The length of the CDR3 is 15 residues. CDR1 and CDR2 from the germline V gene are SGHAT and FQNNGV. The V gene lost 1 base and the J gene lost 2 bases, with 12 bases spanning the gap. TCRdb keeps only in-frame clones here, not all; method: immunoSEQ multiplex PCR. The table lists tens of thousands of clones, about 85% of them singletons, with about 15% in the top ten. Time point meaning: new active TB diagnosis, blood taken before or within 7 days of starting treatment. The material sequenced was PBMCs, taken at tuberculosis diagnosis. The receptor's source is an adult with tuberculosis. The gene calls are TRBV11-2 and TRBJ2-7; possible D gene TRBD1, 6 bases. CDR3 nucleotide sequence: TGTGCCAGCAGCTTAGTTCCCGGACAGCCCTACGAGCAGTACTTC. Its protein product is CASSLVPGQPYEQYF.